The present T cell receptor beta chain was sequenced within a study of Graves' ophthalmopathy and Graves' hyperthyroidism. As the template, RNA transcripts were used to amplify TCR beta CDR3 regions. The first-round RT-PCR employed HTBI primers together with the Qiagen OneStep RT-PCR kit. A multiplex PCR was then performed as the second round. TCRdb re-analysed the multiplex PCR reads in MiXCR, keeping a single row per CDR3 protein. The sample lists over 200,000 distinct CDR3 sequences; under 30% were seen once. This CDR3 contains 13 residues. V was clipped by 6 bases and J by 3 bases, with 9 bases between them.

Sequencing used peripheral blood. The source of this sequence is a man aged 45-60 years with Graves' ophthalmopathy. The rearrangement links TRBV12-3 or TRBV12-4 to TRBJ1-5; D uncertain. The CDR3 DNA reads TGTGCCAGCAGACCCGACCCCAATCAGCCCCAGCATTTT. Protein: CASRPDPNQPQHF.